This TCR beta chain was documented in a study of post-analysis software for immune sequencing data. Study context: Clinical courses comprised relapsing-remitting, secondary progressive and progressive-relapsing multiple sclerosis.

The library was made from cDNA and included unique molecular identifiers. With about 0.95 to 10 million T cells as the source, roughly 500,000 cDNA molecules resulted. TCRdb redid the calling of the PCR reads with MiXCR, one entry per CDR3 protein. Counted here are 150,000 to 200,000 distinct CDR3 sequences, 35% to 40% occurring once; the ten biggest clones make up around 30%. Study-wide results and limits: The five TRBV segments detected at higher frequency in patients than in controls included TRBV5-6, TRBV5-1 and TRBV20-1. Significantly lower normalized Chao1 diversity was found in patients with multiple sclerosis relative to controls.

Note on this clonotype: Its specificity is unknown.

V shed 1 base, J shed 8 bases, and the junction held 2 bases outside the gene matches. CDR3 length equals 14 residues. Germline values: CDR1 SGHDT, CDR2 YYEEEE. This rearrangement joins TRBV5-6 to TRBJ1-6; 8 nucleotides line up with TRBD1. Material: blood, obtained after autologous hematopoietic stem cell transplantation. The clonotype was recovered from a girl between 5 and 17 years old with multiple sclerosis. CDR3 region: CASSLTGGDSPLHF. DNA for the CDR3: TGTGCCAGCAGCTTGACAGGGGGGGATTCACCCCTCCACTTT.